The 4 T cell receptor beta chains in this list originate from one sample, sequenced in a study of T cells in Graves' hyperthyroidism and ophthalmopathy. It was RNA transcripts that yielded the amplified TCR beta CDR3 regions. The HTBI primer set served for first-round RT-PCR of the TCR CDR3. MiXCR was run by TCRdb on the multiplex PCR reads, yielding one entry per CDR3 protein. The sample holds roughly 500,000 distinct CDR3 sequences; approximately 49% are singletons and the top ten take 44%. The sample comprised peripheral blood or thyroid tissue (not recorded which). All receptors derive from an adult woman with Graves' disease, either hyperthyroidism or ophthalmopathy (not recorded which).

This clonotype was counted ten times or more. The rearrangement uses TRBV19 and TRBJ2-2; D uncertain. The CDR3 has 12 residues. Trimming pared 9 bases from V and 3 bases from J, leaving 8 bases between. Germline CDR1 and CDR2: LNHDA and SQIVND (reference sequence). CDR3 in amino acids: CASARDTGELFF. CDR3 nucleotide sequence: TGTGCCAGCGCAAGGGACACCGGGGAGCTGTTTTTT.

A note on this clonotype: One end of the junction varies from germline; a read error may be responsible. The rearrangement uses TRBV10-3 and TRBJ1-1, with a weak D call TRBD1 (6 bases). CDR1 is ENHRY, CDR2 SYGVKD, per germline. The CDR3 is 13 residues long. CDR3 in amino acids: CAIRERGTTEAFF. CDR3 bases: TGTGCCATCCGTGAGAGGGGGACCACTGAAGCTTTCTTT.

The chain employs TRBV10-3 and TRBJ1-1, with D unresolved. This CDR3 has 15 amino acids. V was pared by 7 bases and J by 0 bases, with 15 bases between. CDR1 and CDR2 (germline): ENHRY, SYGVKD. This CDR3 reads CAINQEGAVNTEAFF. The CDR3 DNA is TGTGCCATCAATCAGGAGGGCGCGGTGAACACTGAAGCTTTCTTT.

V usage is TRBV12-3 or TRBV12-4 and J usage is TRBJ1-1; D is possibly TRBD1 (5 bases). V dropped 5 bases and J dropped 5 bases, with 15 bases sitting between them. The CDR3 runs to 14 residues. CDR3 amino acids: CASSQPPGMTEAFF. The CDR3 DNA follows: TGTGCCAGCAGTCAGCCTCCAGGGATGACTGAAGCTTTCTTT.